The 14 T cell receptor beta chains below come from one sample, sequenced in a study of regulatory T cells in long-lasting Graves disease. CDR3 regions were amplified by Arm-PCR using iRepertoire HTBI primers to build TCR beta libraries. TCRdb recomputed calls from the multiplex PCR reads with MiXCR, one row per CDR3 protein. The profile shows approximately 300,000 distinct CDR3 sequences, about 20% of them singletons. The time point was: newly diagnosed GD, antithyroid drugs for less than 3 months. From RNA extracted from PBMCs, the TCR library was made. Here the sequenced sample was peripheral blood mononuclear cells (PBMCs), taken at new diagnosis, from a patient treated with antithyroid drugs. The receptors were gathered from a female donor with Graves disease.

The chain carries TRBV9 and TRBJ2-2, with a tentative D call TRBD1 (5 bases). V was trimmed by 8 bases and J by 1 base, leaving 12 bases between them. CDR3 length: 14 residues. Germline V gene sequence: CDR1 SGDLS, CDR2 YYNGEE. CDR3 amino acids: CASQDRKNTGELFF. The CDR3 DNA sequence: TGTGCCAGTCAAGACAGAAAGAACACCGGGGAGCTGTTTTTT. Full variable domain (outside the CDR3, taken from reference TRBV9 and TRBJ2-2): DSGVTQTPKHLITATGQRVTLRCSPRSGDLSVYWYQQSLDQGLQFLIQYYNGEERAKGNILERFSAQQFPDLHSELNLSSLELGDSALYFCASQDRKNTGELFFGEGSRLTVL.

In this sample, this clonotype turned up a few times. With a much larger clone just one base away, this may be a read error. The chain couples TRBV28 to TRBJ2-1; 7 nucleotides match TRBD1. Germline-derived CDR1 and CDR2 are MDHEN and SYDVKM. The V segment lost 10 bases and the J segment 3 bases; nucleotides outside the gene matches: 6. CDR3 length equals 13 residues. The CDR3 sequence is CANRGRRYNEQFF. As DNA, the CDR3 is TGTGCCAACAGGGGCAGGCGCTACAATGAGCAGTTCTTC.

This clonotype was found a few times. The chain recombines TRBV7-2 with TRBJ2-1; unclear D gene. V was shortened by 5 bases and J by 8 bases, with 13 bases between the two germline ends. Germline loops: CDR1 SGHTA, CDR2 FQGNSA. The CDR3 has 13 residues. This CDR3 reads CASSPRDTYEQFF. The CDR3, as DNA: TGTGCCAGCAGCCCCCGCGACACGTATGAGCAGTTCTTC.

This CDR3 reads CASSPSQLDTGELFF. CDR3 nucleotides: TGTGCCAGCTCACCCAGTCAGCTCGACACCGGGGAGCTGTTTTTT. The J gene is TRBJ2-2, the V gene TRBV18; D not certain. Germline V lookup: CDR1 KGHSH, CDR2 LQKENI. This CDR3 spans 15 amino acids. V lost 3 bases and J 3 bases, leaving 11 bases between the germline ends.

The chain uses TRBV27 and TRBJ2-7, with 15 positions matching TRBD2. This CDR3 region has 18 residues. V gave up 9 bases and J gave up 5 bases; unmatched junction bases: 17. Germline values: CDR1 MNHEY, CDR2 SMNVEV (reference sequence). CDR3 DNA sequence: TGTGCCAGACCCGCGGGCTGGGGACTAGCGGGAGGCAGACACGAGCAGTACTTC. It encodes CARPAGWGLAGGRHEQYF.

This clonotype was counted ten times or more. The CDR3 coding sequence is TGCAGCGTTGAAGGGCGACCCTACGAGCAGTACTTC. Amino acid sequence: CSVEGRPYEQYF. The chain links TRBV29-1 to TRBJ2-7; the D is unclear. The CDR3 spans 12 residues. Germline CDR1 is SQVTM and CDR2 is ANQGSEA. Trimming removed 1 base at V and 2 bases at J, with 6 bases between.

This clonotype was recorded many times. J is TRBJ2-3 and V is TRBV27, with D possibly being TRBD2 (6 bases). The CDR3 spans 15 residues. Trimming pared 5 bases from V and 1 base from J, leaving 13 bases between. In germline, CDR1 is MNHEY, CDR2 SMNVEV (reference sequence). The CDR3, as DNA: TGTGCCAGCAGTCCTCGGGAGTTTGGCACAGATACGCAGTATTTT. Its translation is CASSPREFGTDTQYF.

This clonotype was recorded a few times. CDR3 bases: TGCAGCGCCTGGGTGGGGGTACTTGAAGCTTTCTTT. Its translation: CSAWVGVLEAFF. This sequence joins TRBV29-1 and TRBJ1-1; TRBD1 might be the D (5 bases). Germline CDR1 SQVTM, CDR2 ANQGSEA. The CDR3 spans 12 residues. V dropped 7 bases and J dropped 7 bases, with 16 bases sitting between them.

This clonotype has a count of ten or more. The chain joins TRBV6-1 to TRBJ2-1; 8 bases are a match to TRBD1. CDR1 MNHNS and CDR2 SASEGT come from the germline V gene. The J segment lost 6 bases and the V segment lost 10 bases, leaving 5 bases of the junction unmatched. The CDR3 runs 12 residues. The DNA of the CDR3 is TGTGCCATTCGGACAGGGTCCAATGAGCAGTTCTTC. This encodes CAIRTGSNEQFF.

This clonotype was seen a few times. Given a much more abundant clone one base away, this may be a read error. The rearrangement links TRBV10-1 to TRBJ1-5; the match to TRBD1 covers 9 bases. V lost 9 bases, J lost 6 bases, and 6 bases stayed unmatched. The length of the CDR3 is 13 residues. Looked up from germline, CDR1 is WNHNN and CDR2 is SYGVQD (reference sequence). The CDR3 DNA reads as TGCGCCAGTCCGGGACAGGGAGGTCAGCCCCAGCATTTT. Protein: CASPGQGGQPQHF.

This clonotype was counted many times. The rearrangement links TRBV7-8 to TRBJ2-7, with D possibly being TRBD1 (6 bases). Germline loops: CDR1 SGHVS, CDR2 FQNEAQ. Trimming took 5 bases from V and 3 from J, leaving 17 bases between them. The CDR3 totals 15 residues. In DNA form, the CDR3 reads TGTGCCAGCAGCCCCCGCCTGACAGGAAACTACGAGCAGTACTTC. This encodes CASSPRLTGNYEQYF.

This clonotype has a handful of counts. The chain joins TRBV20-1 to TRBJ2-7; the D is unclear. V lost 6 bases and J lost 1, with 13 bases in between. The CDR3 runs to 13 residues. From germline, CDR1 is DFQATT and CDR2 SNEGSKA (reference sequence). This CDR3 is CSAVTSVSYEQYF. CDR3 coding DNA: TGCAGTGCCGTGACCAGTGTGTCCTACGAGCAGTACTTC.

The CDR3 DNA reads TGTGCCTGGAATGAGGGCAAAGGATCACCCCTCCACTTT. Translating it yields CAWNEGKGSPLHF. V gene TRBV30 combines with J gene TRBJ1-6, with D uncertain. Germline loops: CDR1 GTSNPN, CDR2 SVGIG (reference sequence). This CDR3 has 13 amino acids. Between the trimmed V and J ends, which lost 4 bases and 10 bases, there was a span of 14 bases.

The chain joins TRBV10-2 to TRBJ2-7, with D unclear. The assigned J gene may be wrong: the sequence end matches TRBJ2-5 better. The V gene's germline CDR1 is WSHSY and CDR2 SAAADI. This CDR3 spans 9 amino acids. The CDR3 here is CASKGTQYF. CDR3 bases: TGCGCCAGCAAAGGGACCCAGTACTTC.